One sample yielded the 28 T cell receptor beta chains listed below, sequenced in a study of monozygotic twins with inflammatory bowel disease. TCRdb re-analyzed the 5' RACE reads; it lists each CDR3 protein once, without DNA. This table lists around 400,000 distinct CDR3 sequences. The sequencing input was blood. The receptors originated from a human donor with ulcerative colitis or Crohn's disease, or a healthy co-twin of an affected twin (not recorded which).

J is TRBJ2-3 and V is TRBV3-1. Germline CDR1 and CDR2: LGHDT and YNNKEL (reference sequence). The CDR3 sequence is 16 residues long. The CDR3 loop reads CASSPGTFTSTDTQYF.

This sequence joins TRBV9 and TRBJ2-2; TCRdb selects TRBD1, and the lack of DNA leaves this call unchecked. Germline V lookup: CDR1 SGDLS, CDR2 YYNGEE. This CDR3 region has 13 residues. CDR3 region: CASNPSGYGELFF.

The V gene is TRBV5-1, the J gene TRBJ1-2; lacking DNA, the TRBD1 call made by TCRdb goes unchecked. Looked up from germline, CDR1 is SGHRS and CDR2 is YFSETQ. The CDR3 length is 15 residues. CDR3 loop: CASSYGQTVDYGYTF.

The chain recombines TRBV20-1 with TRBJ1-6; absent DNA, TCRdb's TRBD1 call cannot be checked. Germline V gene data show CDR1 as DFQATT and CDR2 as SNEGSKA (reference sequence). The CDR3 runs 16 residues. CDR3 loop: CSARTFVRGGDSPLHF.

The chain uses TRBV7-2 and TRBJ1-5. The V gene's germline CDR1 is SGHTA and CDR2 FQGNSA. The CDR3 loop spans 15 amino acids. CDR3 in amino acids: CASSPAYSPNQPQHF.

V usage is TRBV4-1 and J usage is TRBJ2-1. The CDR3 consists of 16 residues. CDR1 is MGHRA, CDR2 YSYEKL, per germline. The CDR3 reads CASSQETGYFYNEQFF.

The chain recombines TRBV18 with TRBJ2-5; TCRdb designates TRBD1, a call that cannot be tested without DNA. The CDR3 consists of 15 residues. The germline gives CDR1 KGHSH, CDR2 LQKENI. This chain's CDR3 is CASSHPRDRGETQYF. Combining the CDR3 with reference TRBV18 and TRBJ2-5 gives the whole variable domain NAGVMQNPRHLVRRRGQEARLRCSPMKGHSHVYWYRQLPEEGLKFMVYLQKENIIDESGMPKERFSAEFPKEGPSILRIQQVVRGDSAAYFCASSHPRDRGETQYFGPGTRLLVL.

The chain recombines TRBV7-9 with TRBJ2-1; TCRdb selects TRBD2, and the lack of DNA leaves this call unchecked. Germline CDR1 SEHNR, CDR2 FQNEAQ (reference sequence). The length of the CDR3 is 14 residues. This CDR3 is CASREEGTYNEQFF.

The rearrangement links TRBV2 to TRBJ2-1; TCRdb's D gene call, TRBD2, goes unchecked for lack of DNA. Per germline, CDR1 SNHLY and CDR2 FYNNEI. The CDR3 has 13 amino acids. The CDR3 spells CASRWTEGNEQFF.

V is TRBV13 and J is TRBJ2-7. This CDR3 has 14 amino acids. Germline CDR1 and CDR2: PRHDT and FYEKMQ (reference sequence). The CDR3: CASSLGRAVYEQYF.

This chain joins TRBV6-1 and TRBJ2-1; absent DNA, TCRdb's TRBD2 call cannot be checked. There are 15 residues in the CDR3. Germline V gene sequence: CDR1 MNHNS, CDR2 SASEGT. The CDR3 is CASSPSGGARNEQFF.

The rearrangement uses TRBV5-4 and TRBJ2-7; the D call of TRBD1 rests on TCRdb alone, since no DNA is present to check it. The CDR3 contains 14 residues. The germline CDR1 and CDR2 sequences are SGHNT and YYREEE (reference sequence). CDR3 in amino acids: CASSHYMTGNEQYF.

V gene TRBV10-3 combines with J gene TRBJ1-1; TCRdb's D call of TRBD1 is untestable without DNA. The CDR3 consists of 14 residues. CDR1 ENHRY and CDR2 SYGVKD come from the germline V gene. CDR3 region: CAIRGGWPNTEAFF.

The chain is built from TRBV5-1 and TRBJ2-7; the D gene TCRdb calls, TRBD1, cannot be checked with no DNA. Germline CDR1 and CDR2: SGHRS and YFSETQ. The CDR3 length is 13 residues. CDR3 loop: CASSSTGVGEQYF. The entire variable domain, with the rest obtained from reference TRBV5-1 and TRBJ2-7, is as follows: KAGVTQTPRYLIKTRGQQVTLSCSPISGHRSVSWYQQTPGQGLQFLFEYFSETQRNKGNFPGRFSGRQFSNSRSEMNVSTLELGDSALYLCASSSTGVGEQYFGPGTRLTVT.

This sequence joins TRBV24-1 and TRBJ1-1. CDR3 size: 14 residues. CDR1 KGHDR and CDR2 SFDVKD come from the germline V gene. The CDR3 region is CATSEETVNTEAFF.

The chain couples TRBV12-3 or TRBV12-4 to TRBJ2-5; lacking DNA, the TRBD2 call made by TCRdb goes unchecked. This CDR3 has 14 amino acids. The CDR3 region is CASSFGGGTETQYF.

The V and J genes are TRBV15 and TRBJ2-7; no DNA is available, so the TRBD2 call from TCRdb remains unchecked. Germline V gives CDR1 LNHNV, CDR2 YYDKDF (reference sequence). The CDR3 contains 15 residues. CDR3 loop: CATSWGRGTDYEQYF.

The J gene is TRBJ1-5, the V gene TRBV12-3 or TRBV12-4; TCRdb outputs TRBD1, but without DNA this stays unchecked. This CDR3 has 14 residues. This CDR3 reads CASSFGGAQGPQHF.

CDR3 amino acids: CASSASSGAAGETQYF. The gene calls are TRBV9 and TRBJ2-5; as DNA is missing, the TRBD1 call by TCRdb cannot be tested. CDR3 length: 16 residues. Germline V gene data show CDR1 as SGDLS and CDR2 as YYNGEE. The full variable domain, with the rest looked up from reference TRBV9 and TRBJ2-5, is DSGVTQTPKHLITATGQRVTLRCSPRSGDLSVYWYQQSLDQGLQFLIQYYNGEERAKGNILERFSAQQFPDLHSELNLSSLELGDSALYFCASSASSGAAGETQYFGPGTRLLVL.

The V and J genes are TRBV9 and TRBJ2-1; with no DNA, the TCRdb D assignment of TRBD2 cannot be verified. The CDR3 length is 15 residues. Germline loops: CDR1 SGDLS, CDR2 YYNGEE. This CDR3 reads CASSVGTSGSNEQFF.

The gene calls are TRBV12-3 or TRBV12-4 and TRBJ2-7; TCRdb picks TRBD1, but there is no DNA to check that call. There are 15 residues in the CDR3. The CDR3 sequence: CASKFADSVRGEQYF.

The chain has TRBV12-3 or TRBV12-4 and TRBJ2-2; no DNA is available, so the TRBD2 call from TCRdb remains unchecked. The CDR3 spans 16 residues. The CDR3 spells CASSPRLAGQTGELFF.

The chain joins TRBV7-8 to TRBJ2-3; TCRdb's D call of TRBD1 is untestable without DNA. In germline, CDR1 is SGHVS, CDR2 FQNEAQ. This CDR3 has 15 residues. CDR3: CASSSSTGRTDTQYF.

The CDR3 reads CASSPLVNEKLFF. The chain employs TRBV3-1 and TRBJ1-4. Per germline, CDR1 LGHDT and CDR2 YNNKEL (reference sequence). The CDR3 consists of 13 residues.

This chain links TRBV5-1 with TRBJ1-1; the D call of TRBD1 rests on TCRdb alone, since no DNA is present to check it. The CDR3 runs 13 residues. Germline CDR1 is SGHRS and CDR2 is YFSETQ. CDR3 loop: CASTGTGSTEAFF.

The chain links TRBV3-1 to TRBJ2-2; without DNA, the TCRdb call of TRBD1 cannot be checked. The CDR3 sequence is 16 residues long. Germline V CDR1 and CDR2: LGHDT, YNNKEL (reference sequence). The CDR3 here is CASSQGLSANTGELFF. Supplemented by reference TRBV3-1 and TRBJ2-2, the full variable domain reads DTAVSQTPKYLVTQMGNDKSIKCEQNLGHDTMYWYKQDSKKFLKIMFSYNNKELIINETVPNRFSPKSPDKAHLNLHINSLELGDSAVYFCASSQGLSANTGELFFGEGSRLTVL.

The chain combines TRBV5-1 with TRBJ2-6; TCRdb returns TRBD2, unconfirmable since there is no DNA. The CDR3 length is 12 residues. In germline, CDR1 is SGHRS, CDR2 YFSETQ. The CDR3 loop reads CATREGSNVLTF.

V is TRBV5-5 and J is TRBJ1-3. Germline loops: CDR1 SGHKS, CDR2 YYEKEE (reference sequence). The CDR3 sequence is 15 residues long. CDR3 sequence reads: CASSLVHLSGNTIYF.